The clone carrying this T cell receptor (beta chain) was found many times. The trim removed 6 bases at V and 9 bases at J, leaving 19 bases unmatched. The CDR3 loop spans 19 amino acids. The investigators amplified TCR beta CDR3 regions from RNA transcripts. The HTBI primer set drove a first-round RT-PCR of the TCR CDR3. TCRdb analysed the multiplex PCR reads with MiXCR anew, one entry per CDR3 protein. The sample records roughly 740,000 distinct CDR3 sequences, 16% being singletons. This record comes from a study of T cells in Graves' hyperthyroidism and ophthalmopathy. The clonotype was recovered from a man aged 18 to 29 with Graves' hyperthyroidism. The chain joins TRBV12-3 or TRBV12-4 to TRBJ2-1; 14 positions agree with TRBD2. The sequencing sample was made of blood. The CDR3 sequence is CASSTTSGRAQSRRGEQFF. The DNA for the CDR3 is TGTGCCAGCAGCACGACTAGCGGGAGGGCCCAGTCCCGGCGGGGTGAGCAGTTCTTC.